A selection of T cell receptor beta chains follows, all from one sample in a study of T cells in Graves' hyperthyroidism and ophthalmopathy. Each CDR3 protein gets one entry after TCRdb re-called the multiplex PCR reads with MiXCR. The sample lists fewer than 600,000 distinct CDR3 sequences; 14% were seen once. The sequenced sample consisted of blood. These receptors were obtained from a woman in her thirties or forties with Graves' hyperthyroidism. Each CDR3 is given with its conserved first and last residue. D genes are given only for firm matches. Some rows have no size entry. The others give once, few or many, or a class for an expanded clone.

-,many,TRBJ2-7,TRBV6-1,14,CASRERDIPYEQYF,TGTGCCAGCAGAGAGAGGGACATTCCCTACGAGCAGTACTTC
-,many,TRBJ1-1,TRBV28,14,CASSLTYRDTEAFF,TGTGCCAGCAGTTTAACGTACAGGGACACTGAAGCTTTCTTT
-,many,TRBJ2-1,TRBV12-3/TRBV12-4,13,CASGGQSYNEQFF,TGTGCCAGCGGCGGACAATCCTACAATGAGCAGTTCTTC
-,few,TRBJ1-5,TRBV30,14,CAWSFTGRNQPQHF,TGTGCCTGGAGTTTCACAGGTAGGAATCAGCCCCAGCATTTT
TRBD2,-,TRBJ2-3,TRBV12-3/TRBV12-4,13,CASGGLAGDTQYF,TGTGCCAGCGGGGGACTAGCGGGAGATACACAGTATTTT
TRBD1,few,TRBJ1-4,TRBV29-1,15,CSDWDRAATNEKLFF,TGCAGCGACTGGGACAGGGCCGCTACTAATGAAAAACTGTTTTTT
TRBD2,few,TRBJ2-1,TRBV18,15,CASSPEGLADNEQFF,TGTGCCAGCTCACCAGAGGGACTAGCGGACAATGAGCAGTTCTTC
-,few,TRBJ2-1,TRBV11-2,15,CASSLPSGSYNEQFF,TGTGCCAGCAGCTTACCGTCGGGTTCCTACAATGAGCAGTTCTTC
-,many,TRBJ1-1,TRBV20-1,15,CSAERGRQIHTEAFF,TGCAGTGCTGAAAGAGGGAGGCAGATACACACTGAAGCTTTCTTT
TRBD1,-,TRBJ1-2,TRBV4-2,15,CASSLEGTGDYGYTF,TGTGCCAGCAGCCTAGAAGGTACAGGGGATTATGGCTACACCTTC
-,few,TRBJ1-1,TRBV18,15,CASSLQGLMNTEAFF,TGTGCCAGCTCACTCCAGGGACTGATGAACACTGAAGCTTTCTTT
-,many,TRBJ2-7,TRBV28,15,CASSFGRVKYYEQYF,TGTGCCAGCAGTTTCGGGCGCGTCAAGTACTACGAGCAGTACTTC
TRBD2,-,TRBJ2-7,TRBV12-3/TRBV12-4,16,CASSRGLADLAYEQYF,TGTGCCAGCAGCCGGGGACTAGCGGACCTTGCCTACGAGCAGTACTTC
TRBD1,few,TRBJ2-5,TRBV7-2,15,CASSQDRTHQETQYF,TGTGCCAGCAGCCAGGACAGGACTCACCAAGAGACCCAGTACTTC
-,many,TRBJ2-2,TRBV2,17,CASSEASFWGRTGELFF,TGTGCCAGCAGTGAAGCGTCGTTTTGGGGGCGCACCGGGGAGCTGTTTTTT
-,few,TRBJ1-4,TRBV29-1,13,CSFKDGFNEKLFF,TGCAGCTTTAAGGACGGATTTAATGAAAAACTGTTTTTT
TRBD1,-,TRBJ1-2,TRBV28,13,CAVDRGLNYGYTF,TGTGCGGTAGACAGGGGGCTAAACTATGGCTACACCTTC
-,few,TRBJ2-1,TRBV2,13,CASMRGTYNEQFF,TGTGCCAGCATGAGAGGGACCTACAATGAGCAGTTCTTC
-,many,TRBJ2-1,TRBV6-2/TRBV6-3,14,CASSYSIGVAEQFF,TGTGCCAGCAGTTACTCGATAGGGGTCGCTGAGCAGTTCTTC
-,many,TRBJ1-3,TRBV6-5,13,CASSYSYRNTIYF,TGTGCCAGCAGTTACTCCTATAGAAACACCATATATTTT
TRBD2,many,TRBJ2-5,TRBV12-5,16,CASGFPIAGGPETQYF,TGTGCTAGTGGTTTCCCAATAGCGGGAGGGCCCGAGACCCAGTACTTC
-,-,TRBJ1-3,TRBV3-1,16,CASSQDGQGSGNTIYF,TGTGCCAGCAGCCAAGATGGTCAGGGCTCTGGAAACACCATATATTTT